This TCR beta chain was obtained from a study of blood T cell repertoires in COVID-19. Study in general: Spain, Italy and the United States supplied samples that represented acute and convalescent COVID-19. T cells, B-cell-depleted T cells, or PBMCs provided the cDNA or gDNA that served as material.

Under the authors' procedure: From reference gene primer amplification, estimates of nucleated cell counts were derived. Here immunoSEQ multiplex PCR was the method, and the copy in TCRdb shows in-frame clones only, minus some. Clone size and V and J calls were adopted from that table, with D and trimming inferred from the DNA. This sample has tens of thousands of clones; 80% to 90% occur once, and the top ten carry almost 5%. The germline gives CDR1 SGHRS, CDR2 YFSETQ. This CDR3 region has 19 residues. After removal of 0 bases from V and 0 bases from J, the junction contained 9 bases not matched to a gene.

The sequencing sample was made of peripheral blood. The rearrangement links TRBV5-1 to TRBJ2-3; 11 nucleotides align to TRBD2. This clonotype was obtained from a woman in her forties or fifties with active COVID-19. Here the CDR3 reads CASSLETSGTYPSTDTQYF. CDR3 coding DNA: TGCGCCAGCAGCTTGGAGACTAGCGGGACTTACCCTAGCACAGATACGCAGTATTTT.